This record concerns one TCR beta chain sequence. The clone's antigen remains unknown. No base qualities exist here, and no much larger clone lies one base off it. Libraries came from PCR. TCRdb names Illumina HiSeq 2500 as the instrument used. TCR library preparation used molecular barcoding, with unique molecular identifiers applied to normalize quantification of the TCRbeta repertoire. The raw public data were reprocessed by TCRdb itself: fastp quality trimming at Q25, MiXCR clonotype calling, in-frame beta chains only. Every distinct CDR3 protein forms one entry, paired with its most common genes and DNA. Across this sample there are 450,000 to 600,000 distinct CDR3 sequences, with around 13% seen only once. The leading ten clones occupy approximately 2.1% of the sample. In the paper's terms, the treatment or condition label means: allogeneic hematopoietic cell transplantation with graft depleted of TCRalphabeta T cells and CD19 B cells. Transplant recipients were children who received TCRalphabeta/CD19-depleted allogeneic hematopoietic cell grafts.

From a lookup of the germline V gene, CDR1 and CDR2 are SGHRS and YFSETQ. There are 19 amino acids in the CDR3, from cysteine to phenylalanine inclusive. The entry retains the CDR3 DNA only, 57 bases that are in frame from base 1. Compared with germline, V lacks 3 bases and J lacks 0 bases; bases without a gene match: 14. The sample is drawn from a study of T-cell reconstitution after alpha-beta-depleted transplantation in children (dated by TCRdb to 2016 to 2017). General notes on the study: The study quantitatively tracked T-cell immune reconstitution after TCRalphabeta/CD19-depleted allogeneic hematopoietic cell transplantation in children using TCR repertoire profiling. Summary of the overall study and its limitations: About two months after transplant, the apparently early recovery of alphabetaT-cell counts reportedly depended on just several hundred clones that had expanded rapidly and came from non-depleted graft cells. The high TCRbeta diversity at day 60 in some patients was ascribed to recipient T cells and intrathymic progenitors that had survived conditioning. Over the following months the frequencies of hyperexpanded clones went down, and after one year T-cell counts and TCRbeta diversity were mostly credited to newly produced T cells.

Rearrangement joined TRBV5-1 to TRBJ2-4; 8 bases in between match TRBD1. The source was PBMCs, mostly from graft donor cells, collected 360 days after TCRalphabeta/CD19-depleted stem cell transplant. This sequence originates from a male patient aged 10-17 years who had a stem cell transplant for acute myeloid leukemia, so the T cells may come from the graft donor. The DNA sequence follows: TGCGCCAGCAGCTCGACAGGGGCCTCATGGGGTAGAGCCAAAAACATTCAGTACTTC. Its product reads: CASSSTGASWGRAKNIQYF.